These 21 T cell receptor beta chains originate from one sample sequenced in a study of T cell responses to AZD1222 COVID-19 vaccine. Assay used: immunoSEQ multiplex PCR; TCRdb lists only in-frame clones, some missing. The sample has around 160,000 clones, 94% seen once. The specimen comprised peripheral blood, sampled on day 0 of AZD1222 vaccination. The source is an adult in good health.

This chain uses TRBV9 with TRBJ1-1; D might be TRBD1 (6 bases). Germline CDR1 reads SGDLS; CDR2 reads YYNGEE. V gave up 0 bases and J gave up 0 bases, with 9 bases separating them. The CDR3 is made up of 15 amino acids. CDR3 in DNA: TGTGCCAGCAGCGTAGCCGGGACAATGAACACTGAAGCTTTCTTT. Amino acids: CASSVAGTMNTEAFF.

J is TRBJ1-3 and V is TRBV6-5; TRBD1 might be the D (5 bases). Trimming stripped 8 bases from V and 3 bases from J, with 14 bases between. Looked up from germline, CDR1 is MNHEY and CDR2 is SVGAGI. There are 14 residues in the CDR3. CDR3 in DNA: TGTGCCAGCGGGCCCCGGGGGGTTGGAAACACCATATATTTT. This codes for CASGPRGVGNTIYF.

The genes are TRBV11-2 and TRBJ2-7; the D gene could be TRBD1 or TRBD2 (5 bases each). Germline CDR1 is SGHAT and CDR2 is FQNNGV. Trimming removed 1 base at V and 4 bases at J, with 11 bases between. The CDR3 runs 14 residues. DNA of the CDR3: TGTGCCAGCAGCTTAGTGGGGGATACGTACGAGCAGTACTTC. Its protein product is CASSLVGDTYEQYF.

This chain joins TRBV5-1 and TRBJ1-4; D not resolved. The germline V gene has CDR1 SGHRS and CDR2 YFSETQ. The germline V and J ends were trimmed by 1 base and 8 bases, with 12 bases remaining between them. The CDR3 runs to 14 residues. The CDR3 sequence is CASSLQGQKEKLFF. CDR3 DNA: TGCGCCAGCAGCTTGCAAGGGCAGAAGGAAAAACTGTTTTTT. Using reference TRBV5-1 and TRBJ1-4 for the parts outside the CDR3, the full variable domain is KAGVTQTPRYLIKTRGQQVTLSCSPISGHRSVSWYQQTPGQGLQFLFEYFSETQRNKGNFPGRFSGRQFSNSRSEMNVSTLELGDSALYLCASSLQGQKEKLFFGSGTQLSVL.

DNA for the CDR3: TGTGCCAGCAGCCAAGATGGCAGCCAAGAGACCCAGTACTTC. Translation: CASSQDGSQETQYF. The chain employs TRBV3-1 (or the pseudogene TRBV3-2) and TRBJ2-5; D is unclear. Germline CDR1 and CDR2: LGHDT and YNNKEL (reference sequence). CDR3 size: 14 residues. Trimming left V 0 bases short and J 1 base short, with 6 bases between.

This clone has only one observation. The CDR3 DNA sequence: TGTGCCAGCAGCCCGCGGAGAGGCTCCTACAATGAGCAGTTCTTC. Translated: CASSPRRGSYNEQFF. The chain couples TRBV7-8 to TRBJ2-1; D is undetermined. The CDR3 is 15 amino acids. The V gene lost 5 bases and the J gene lost 0 bases, with 11 bases spanning the gap. From germline, CDR1 is SGHVS and CDR2 FQNEAQ.

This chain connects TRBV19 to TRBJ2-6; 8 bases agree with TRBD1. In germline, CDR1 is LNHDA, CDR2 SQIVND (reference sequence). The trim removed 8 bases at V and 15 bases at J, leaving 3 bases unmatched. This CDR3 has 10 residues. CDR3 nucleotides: TGTGCCAGTCGAGGGACAGGCCTGACTTTC. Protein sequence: CASRGTGLTF.

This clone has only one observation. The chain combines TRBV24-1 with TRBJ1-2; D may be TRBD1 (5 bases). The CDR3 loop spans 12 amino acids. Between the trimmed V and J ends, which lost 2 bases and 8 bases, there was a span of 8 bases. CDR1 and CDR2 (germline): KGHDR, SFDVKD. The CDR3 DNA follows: TGTGCCACCAGTGATTATGGGGGGGGCTACACCTTC. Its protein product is CATSDYGGGYTF.

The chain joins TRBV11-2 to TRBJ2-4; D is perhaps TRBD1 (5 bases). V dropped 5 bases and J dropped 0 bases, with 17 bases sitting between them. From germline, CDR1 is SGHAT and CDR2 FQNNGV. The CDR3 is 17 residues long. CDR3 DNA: TGTGCCAGCAGCGCCGTGCAGGGCCGAATAGCCAAAAACATTCAGTACTTC. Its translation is CASSAVQGRIAKNIQYF.

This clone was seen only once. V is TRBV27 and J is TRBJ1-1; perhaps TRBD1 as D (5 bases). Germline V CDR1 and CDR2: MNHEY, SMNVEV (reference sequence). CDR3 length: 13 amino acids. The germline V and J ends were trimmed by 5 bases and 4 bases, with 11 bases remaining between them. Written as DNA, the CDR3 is TGTGCCAGCAGTCCTGGGGGGGGCACTGAAGCTTTCTTT. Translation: CASSPGGGTEAFF.

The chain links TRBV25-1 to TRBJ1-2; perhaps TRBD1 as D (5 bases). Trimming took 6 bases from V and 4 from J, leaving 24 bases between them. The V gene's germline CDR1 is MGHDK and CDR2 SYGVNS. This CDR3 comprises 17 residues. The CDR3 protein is CASSQNPGAGAFYGYTF. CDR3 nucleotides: TGTGCCAGCAGCCAAAACCCCGGGGCCGGCGCCTTCTATGGCTACACCTTC.

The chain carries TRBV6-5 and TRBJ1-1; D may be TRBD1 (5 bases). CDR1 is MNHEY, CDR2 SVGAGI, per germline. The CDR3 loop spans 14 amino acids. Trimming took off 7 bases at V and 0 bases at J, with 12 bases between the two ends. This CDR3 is CASTRRGMNTEAFF. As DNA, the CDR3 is TGTGCCAGCACCCGACGGGGGATGAACACTGAAGCTTTCTTT.

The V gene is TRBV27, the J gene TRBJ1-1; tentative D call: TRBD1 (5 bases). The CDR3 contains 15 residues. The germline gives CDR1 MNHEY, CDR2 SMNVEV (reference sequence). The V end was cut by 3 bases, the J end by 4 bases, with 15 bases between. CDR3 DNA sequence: TGTGCCAGCAGTTTCTGGGGAGGGGTGAGCACTGAAGCTTTCTTT. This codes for CASSFWGGVSTEAFF.

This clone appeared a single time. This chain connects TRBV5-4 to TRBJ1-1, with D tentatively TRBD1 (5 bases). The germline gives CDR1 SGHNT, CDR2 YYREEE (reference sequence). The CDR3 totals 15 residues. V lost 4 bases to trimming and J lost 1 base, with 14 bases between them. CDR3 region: CASSGRGTRNTEAFF. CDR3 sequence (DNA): TGTGCCAGCAGCGGGAGGGGTACTCGGAACACTGAAGCTTTCTTT. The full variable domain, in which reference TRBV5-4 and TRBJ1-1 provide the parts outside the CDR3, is ETGVTQSPTHLIKTRGQQVTLRCSSQSGHNTVSWYQQALGQGPQFIFQYYREEENGRGNFPPRFSGLQFPNYSSELNVNALELDDSALYLCASSGRGTRNTEAFFGQGTRLTVV.

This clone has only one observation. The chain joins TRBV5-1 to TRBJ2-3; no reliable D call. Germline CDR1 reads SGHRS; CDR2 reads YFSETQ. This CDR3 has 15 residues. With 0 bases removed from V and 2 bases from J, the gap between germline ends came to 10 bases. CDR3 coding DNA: TGCGCCAGCAGCTTGGTGGGCGGACCCACAGATACGCAGTATTTT. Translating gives CASSLVGGPTDTQYF. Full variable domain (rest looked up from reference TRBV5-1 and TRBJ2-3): KAGVTQTPRYLIKTRGQQVTLSCSPISGHRSVSWYQQTPGQGLQFLFEYFSETQRNKGNFPGRFSGRQFSNSRSEMNVSTLELGDSALYLCASSLVGGPTDTQYFGPGTRLTVL.

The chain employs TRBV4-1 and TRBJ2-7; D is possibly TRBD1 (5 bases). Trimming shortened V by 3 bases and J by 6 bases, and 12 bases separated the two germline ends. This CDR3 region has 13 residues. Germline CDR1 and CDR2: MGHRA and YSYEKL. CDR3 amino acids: CASSQQGTGEQYF. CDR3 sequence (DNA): TGCGCCAGCAGCCAGCAGGGTACGGGCGAGCAGTACTTC.

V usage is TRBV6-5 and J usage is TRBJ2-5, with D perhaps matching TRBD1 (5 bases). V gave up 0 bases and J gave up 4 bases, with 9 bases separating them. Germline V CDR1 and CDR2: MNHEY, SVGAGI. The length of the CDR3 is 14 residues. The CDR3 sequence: CASSYSQGSETQYF. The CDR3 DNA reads TGTGCCAGCAGTTACTCGCAGGGCTCAGAGACCCAGTACTTC.

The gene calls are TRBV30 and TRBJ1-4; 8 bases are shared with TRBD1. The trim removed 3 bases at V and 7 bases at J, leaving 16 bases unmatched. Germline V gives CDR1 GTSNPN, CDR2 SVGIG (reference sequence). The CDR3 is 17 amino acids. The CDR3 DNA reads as TGTGCCTGGAGCGCCGGGACAGGACCGTCTTGGGCTGAAAAACTGTTTTTT. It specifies CAWSAGTGPSWAEKLFF.

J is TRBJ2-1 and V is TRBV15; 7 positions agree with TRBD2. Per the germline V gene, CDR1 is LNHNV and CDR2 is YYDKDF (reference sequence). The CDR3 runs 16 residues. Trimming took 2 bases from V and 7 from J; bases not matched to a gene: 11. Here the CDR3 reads CATSRPLAGGRNEQFF. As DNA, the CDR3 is TGTGCCACCAGCAGACCCCTTGCGGGCGGGAGAAATGAGCAGTTCTTC.

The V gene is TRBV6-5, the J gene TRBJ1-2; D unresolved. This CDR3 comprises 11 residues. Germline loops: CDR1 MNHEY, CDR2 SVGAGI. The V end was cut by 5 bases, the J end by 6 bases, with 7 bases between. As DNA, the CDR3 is TGTGCCAGCAGTCGCGGGCATGGCTACACCTTC. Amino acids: CASSRGHGYTF.

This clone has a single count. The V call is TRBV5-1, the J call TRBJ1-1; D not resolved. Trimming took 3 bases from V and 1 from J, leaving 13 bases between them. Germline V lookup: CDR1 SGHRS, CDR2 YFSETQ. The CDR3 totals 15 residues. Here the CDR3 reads CASSSPGLGNTEAFF. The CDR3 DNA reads TGCGCCAGCAGCTCCCCGGGGTTGGGGAACACTGAAGCTTTCTTT. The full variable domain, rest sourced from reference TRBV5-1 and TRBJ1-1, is KAGVTQTPRYLIKTRGQQVTLSCSPISGHRSVSWYQQTPGQGLQFLFEYFSETQRNKGNFPGRFSGRQFSNSRSEMNVSTLELGDSALYLCASSSPGLGNTEAFFGQGTRLTVV.